This T cell receptor (beta chain) is drawn from a study of cytomegalovirus exposure and HLA in healthy donors (dated by TCRdb to about 2017). About the full investigation: A later analysis indicated that the 120 or so validation repertoires were generated on the platform also employed for the approximately 700 repertoires of the first cohort. High-throughput TCR immunosequencing, statistical association of individual TCRs with disease status, and machine learning were combined to predict cytomegalovirus infection status. Besides the first cohort of hundreds of subjects, a separate validation cohort made up of 120 different subjects was used. The study aimed to test whether cataloging public T cell receptors could reveal signatures of past pathogen exposure. General conclusions and limits of the study: While some public TCRs were present in many individuals, most TCR sequences turned up only very rarely across donors. A later analysis had no HLA typing for the validation cohort, so co-occurrence there was scored across all 120 or so repertoires. In both the original and validation cohorts, the classifier was reported to diagnose cytomegalovirus status with high specificity and sensitivity. The authors suggested that the approach could potentially be generalized to other disease states and immunological phenotypes. A few of the identified cytomegalovirus-associated TCR beta chains were confirmed in vitro to be specific for cytomegalovirus antigens. The study gave a list of 150 to 200 TCR beta chains associated with cytomegalovirus. Subsequent analysis determined that TCRs grouped into clusters in the first cohort also showed a tendency toward co-occurrence across the approximately 120 validation repertoires, and approximately 94% of cluster scores exceeded 0.

The germline V gene sets CDR1 to SGHVS and CDR2 to FNYEAQ. V is pared back by 1 base and J by 8 bases, with 9 bases lying between the germline termini. From the cysteine up to the phenylalanine, the CDR3 has a length of 13 residues. The entry retains the CDR3 DNA only, 39 bases that are in frame from base 1. For this clone: What antigen it recognizes has not been identified. It has no much larger one-base neighbor in the sample; base qualities were not kept.

The donors were included in the validation cohort of 90 to 150 subjects, a group kept apart from the approximately 700-subject first cohort. Library construction relied on the immunoSEQ multiplex PCR assay. As for the original processing: A statistical classification framework was developed to diagnose cytomegalovirus status using the catalog of TCR beta chain sequences. TCRdb stores this immuneACCESS table with in-frame sequences only. Part of the clones is absent; in the studies checked, under half of the shortfall reflects unresolved V genes, and no reason is known for the rest. The V and J calls and clone size are taken from that table; D and trimming were inferred from the DNA. Here the sample has tens of thousands of clones; 94% occur a single time. The ten biggest clones cover roughly 3.2% of the sample.

The chain is assembled from TRBV7-6 and TRBJ2-1; the D gene identity is not certain. Sequencing was performed on PBMCs. The sequence came from a woman between 18 and 29 years old in good health and CMV-seropositive. CDR3 reads: CASSLGSRDEQFF. Read as DNA, the sequence is TGTGCCAGCAGCTTAGGGTCTCGGGATGAGCAGTTCTTC. Here the CDR3 is joined to the reference TRBV7-6 and TRBJ2-1 genes, and the full variable domain is: GAGVSQSPRYKVTKRGQDVALRCDPISGHVSLYWYRQALGQGPEFLTYFNYEAQQDKSGLPNDRFSAERPEGSISTLTIQRTEQRDSAMYRCASSLGSRDEQFFGPGTRLTVL.